The 17 T cell receptor beta chains below come from one sample, sequenced in a study of CD8+ T cells in alopecia areata. Sequencing templates came from extracted RNA that was reverse transcribed into cDNA. Profiled with immunoSEQ multiplex PCR; TCRdb holds only in-frame clones, not every one. The sample contains some 180,000 clones, about 53% of which appear only once. Treatment of the sample: oral pan-JAK inhibitor, 5-10 mg twice daily. The material sequenced was CD8+ T cells sorted from blood, taken at week 24, from a patient treated with tofacitinib. Receptor source: a human donor with alopecia areata.

This sequence joins TRBV4-3 and TRBJ2-7; tentative D call: TRBD2 (5 bases). V gave up 1 base and J gave up 4 bases, with 8 bases separating them. CDR3 length equals 13 residues. From germline, CDR1 is LGHNA and CDR2 YSLEER. The CDR3 sequence: CASSQARAYEQYF. CDR3 in DNA: TGCGCCAGCAGCCAAGCGAGGGCTTACGAGCAGTACTTC.

On this clone itself: At one end the junction does not follow the germline gene, possibly because of a read error. CDR3 region: CASSVQARREASF. In DNA form, the CDR3 reads TGTGCCAGCAGTGTACAAGCGCGTCGGGAAGCTTCCTTT. The gene calls are TRBV6-5 and TRBJ1-1, with D unclear. CDR1 is MNHEY, CDR2 SVGAGI, per germline. This CDR3 comprises 13 residues.

The chain links TRBV13 to TRBJ2-4; 9 positions match TRBD1. The germline gives CDR1 PRHDT, CDR2 FYEKMQ (reference sequence). V trimming: 3 bases; J trimming: 4 bases; junction bases outside the gene matches: 1. The CDR3 has 14 residues. For the CDR3, the DNA is TGTGCCAGCAGCTTCGGGACAGGGAAAAACATTCAGTACTTC. This encodes CASSFGTGKNIQYF.

This rearrangement joins TRBV20-1 to TRBJ2-3; a weak D match, TRBD1 (5 bases). Trimming shortened V by 8 bases and J by 4 bases, and 10 bases separated the two germline ends. The CDR3 extends over 11 amino acids. CDR1 and CDR2 (germline): DFQATT, SNEGSKA (reference sequence). CDR3 protein: CSTLRADTQYF. CDR3 coding DNA: TGCAGTACCCTCAGGGCAGATACGCAGTATTTT.

The chain couples TRBV5-1 to TRBJ2-7, with 9 nucleotides matching TRBD1. Trimming cost V 4 bases and J 3 bases; bases outside gene matches: 5. CDR1 is SGHRS and CDR2 is YFSETQ in the germline V gene. The CDR3 length is 14 residues. The CDR3 bases are TGCGCCAGCAGCACCGGACAGGGGTACTACGAGCAGTACTTC. Amino acid sequence: CASSTGQGYYEQYF.

This clone was recorded once. This chain joins TRBV11-2 and TRBJ2-5; D is perhaps TRBD2 (6 bases). Deletions cut 7 bases from V and 5 bases from J, with 17 bases between. Germline values: CDR1 SGHAT, CDR2 FQNNGV. This CDR3 region has 14 residues. The CDR3 region is CASTLRASGETQYF. CDR3 nucleotides: TGTGCCAGCACCCTAAGGGCGAGCGGGGAGACCCAGTACTTC. Supplemented by reference TRBV11-2 and TRBJ2-5, the full variable domain reads EAGVAQSPRYKIIEKRQSVAFWCNPISGHATLYWYQQILGQGPKLLIQFQNNGVVDDSQLPKDRFSAERLKGVDSTLKIQPAKLEDSAVYLCASTLRASGETQYFGPGTRLLVL.

The gene calls are TRBV6-6 and TRBJ2-3; no definite D call. CDR1 and CDR2 from the germline V gene are MNHNY and SVGAGI (reference sequence). The CDR3 loop spans 13 amino acids. V dropped 6 bases and J dropped 1 base, with 8 bases sitting between them. The CDR3 DNA follows: TGTGCCAGCAGAATTCCAGGCACAGATACGCAGTATTTT. This encodes CASRIPGTDTQYF.

The chain carries TRBV5-6 and TRBJ1-1; D is undetermined. Germline-derived CDR1 and CDR2 are SGHDT and YYEEEE. The V end was cut by 0 bases, the J end by 1 base, with 4 bases between. The CDR3 extends over 13 amino acids. CDR3 sequence: CASSLGSNTEAFF. The CDR3 nucleotides read TGTGCCAGCAGCTTGGGGTCGAACACTGAAGCTTTCTTT.

This chain links TRBV13 with TRBJ2-7; D is undetermined. V was trimmed by 4 bases and J by 0 bases, leaving 10 bases between them. CDR3 size: 14 residues. Germline assignment: CDR1 PRHDT and CDR2 FYEKMQ (reference sequence). Here the CDR3 DNA reads TGTGCCAGCAGCTCCGGCGACAACTCCTACGAGCAGTACTTC. Translated, it gives CASSSGDNSYEQYF.

This clone was counted a few times. Different DNA sequences within this sample yield the same CDR3. The chain employs TRBV15 and TRBJ2-6; no clear D. This CDR3 has 14 residues. The V end lost 0 bases, the J end lost 7 bases, and 7 bases lay between the germline ends. Germline values: CDR1 LNHNV, CDR2 YYDKDF (reference sequence). DNA for the CDR3: TGTGCCACCAGCAGAGAAGGCGGAGCCAACGTCCTGACTTTC. It encodes CATSREGGANVLTF.

The rearrangement joins TRBV6-5 to TRBJ1-5; D is unclear. The CDR3 has 13 residues. V gave up 0 bases and J gave up 5 bases, with 5 bases separating them. Germline V gene data show CDR1 as MNHEY and CDR2 as SVGAGI. This CDR3 is CASSYSEHQPQHF. The CDR3 DNA follows: TGTGCCAGCAGTTACTCAGAGCATCAGCCCCAGCATTTT.

There are many counts of this clone. This sequence joins TRBV4-2 and TRBJ1-1; the D gene is possibly TRBD1 (6 bases). CDR3 length equals 14 residues. CDR1 and CDR2 (germline): LGHNA, YNFKEQ. Deletions cut 2 bases from V and 3 bases from J, with 10 bases between. The CDR3 sequence is CASSQRTGYTEAFF. CDR3 sequence (DNA): TGTGCCAGCAGCCAACGAACAGGGTACACTGAAGCTTTCTTT.

The genes are TRBV15 and TRBJ2-7, with D unresolved. The CDR3 extends over 13 amino acids. V was clipped by 6 bases and J by 0 bases, with 9 bases between them. Germline V gives CDR1 LNHNV, CDR2 YYDKDF (reference sequence). The CDR3 region is CATSWSSSYEQYF. In DNA, the CDR3 is TGTGCCACCAGTTGGTCCTCCTCCTACGAGCAGTACTTC.

This clone came up a few times. The chain has TRBV6-6 and TRBJ2-7; D gene uncertain. CDR1 and CDR2 from the germline V gene are MNHNY and SVGAGI (reference sequence). V was cut by 8 bases and J by 2 bases, with 13 bases left in between. The CDR3 length is 13 residues. The CDR3 spells CASGVNRAYEQYF. The CDR3 nucleotides are TGTGCCAGCGGGGTGAACAGAGCCTACGAGCAGTACTTC.

This clone appeared a few times. The chain has TRBV29-1 and TRBJ1-2, with D possibly being TRBD1 (6 bases). This CDR3 is 11 amino acids long. Germline assignment: CDR1 SQVTM and CDR2 ANQGSEA. V lost 6 bases and J 5 bases, leaving 10 bases between the germline ends. The CDR3 region has the DNA TGCAGCGTCCTAGGGGGGTATGGCTACACCTTC. Translating gives CSVLGGYGYTF.

This chain uses TRBV5-1 with TRBJ2-1; possible D gene TRBD1, 5 bases. The CDR3 length is 14 residues. CDR1 SGHRS and CDR2 YFSETQ come from the germline V gene. Trimming took 2 bases from V and 8 from J, leaving 14 bases between them. The DNA of the CDR3 is TGCGCCAGCAGCTTTGACAGACCTGCAGATGAGCAGTTCTTC. Translation: CASSFDRPADEQFF. Based on the CDR3 plus reference TRBV5-1 and TRBJ2-1, the full variable domain is KAGVTQTPRYLIKTRGQQVTLSCSPISGHRSVSWYQQTPGQGLQFLFEYFSETQRNKGNFPGRFSGRQFSNSRSEMNVSTLELGDSALYLCASSFDRPADEQFFGPGTRLTVL.

This clone occurred a few times. The chain has TRBV9 and TRBJ1-2; 9 nucleotides align to TRBD1. This CDR3 region has 16 residues. Germline lookup yields CDR1 SGDLS and CDR2 YYNGEE. V lost 4 bases and J lost 5; bases outside the gene matches: 12. The CDR3 region is CASSHGTGSEGYGYTF. As DNA, the CDR3 is TGTGCCAGCAGCCACGGGACAGGGAGTGAAGGGTATGGCTACACCTTC.